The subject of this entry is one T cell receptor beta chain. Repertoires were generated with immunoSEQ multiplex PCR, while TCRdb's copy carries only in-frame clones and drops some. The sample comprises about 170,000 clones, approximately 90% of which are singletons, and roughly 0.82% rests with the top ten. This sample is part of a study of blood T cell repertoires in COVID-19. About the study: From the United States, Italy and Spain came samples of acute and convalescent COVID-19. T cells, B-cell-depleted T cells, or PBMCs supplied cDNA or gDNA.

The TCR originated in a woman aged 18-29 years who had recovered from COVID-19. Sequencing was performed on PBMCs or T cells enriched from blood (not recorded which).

As DNA, the CDR3 is TGTGCCAGCAGCCCACTAGCGGGAGGGTCTAGAGGAGAGACCCAGTACTTC. It yields the protein CASSPLAGGSRGETQYF. The V gene is TRBV5-6, the J gene TRBJ2-5, with 13 bases that match TRBD2. The CDR3 covers 17 residues. V shed 4 bases, J shed 4 bases, and the junction held 10 bases outside the gene matches. Germline CDR1 reads SGHDT; CDR2 reads YYEEEE.